A single T cell receptor (beta chain) is shown here with its context. These data belong to a study of response to subunit inactivated influenza vaccine. TCRdb analysed the RT-PCR reads with MiXCR anew, one entry per CDR3 protein. Of more than 450,000 distinct CDR3 sequences listed, over 9% are singletons. The CDR3 has 11 residues. Germline loops: CDR1 GTSNPN, CDR2 SVGIG (reference sequence). The V end lost 0 bases, the J end lost 3 bases, and 2 bases lay between the germline ends. The same sample was also studied in work on T cells expressing NK-cell markers. That work adds: A 5'RACE template switching approach incorporating UMIs was used to make TCR beta cDNA. Most of the eight sequenced donors tested HCMV-seropositive; one tested seronegative. Dominant NKG2C+ clonotypes were found to form roughly 1.0-7.0% of CD8+ T cells in five to seven donors. In several donors, these clonotypes also led the CD3+CD56-NKG2C+ fraction.

This chain links TRBV30 with TRBJ1-1; no clear D. Sample: PBMCs from blood, taken on the day of vaccination. This clonotype was obtained from a man between 50 and 59 years old who received an inactivated influenza vaccine. The CDR3 here is CAWSVYTEAFF. The CDR3 region has the DNA TGTGCCTGGAGTGTTTACACTGAAGCTTTCTTT. Full variable domain (remainder filled in from reference TRBV30 and TRBJ1-1): SQTIHQWPATLVQPVGSPLSLECTVEGTSNPNLYWYRQAAGRGLQLLFYSVGIGQISSEVPQNLSASRPQDRQFILSSKKLLLSDSGFYLCAWSVYTEAFFGQGTRLTVV.